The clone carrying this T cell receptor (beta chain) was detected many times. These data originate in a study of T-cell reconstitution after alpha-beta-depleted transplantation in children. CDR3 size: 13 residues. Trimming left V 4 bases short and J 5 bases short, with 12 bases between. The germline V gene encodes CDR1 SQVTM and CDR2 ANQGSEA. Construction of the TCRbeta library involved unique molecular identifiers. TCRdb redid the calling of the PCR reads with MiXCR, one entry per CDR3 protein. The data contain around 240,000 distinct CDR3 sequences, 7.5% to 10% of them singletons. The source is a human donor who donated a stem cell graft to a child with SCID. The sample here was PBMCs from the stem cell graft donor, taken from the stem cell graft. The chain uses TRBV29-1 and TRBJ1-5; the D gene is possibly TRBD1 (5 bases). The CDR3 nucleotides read TGCAGCGTTGCGGGGGGGGACGATCAGCCCCAGCATTTT. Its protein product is CSVAGGDDQPQHF.